This T cell receptor beta chain was documented in a study of STAT5B mutations in CD4+ large granular lymphocyte leukemia. Study details: Among healthy donors, a particular HLA allele went with more CDR3 'QG' motifs. Notes on the study in general: TRBV06-family usage was enriched in top patient clones (8/27) versus controls (2/35). Main leukemic clonotypes were patient-specific, but roughly 25% appeared at low frequency elsewhere.

Sequenced by immunoSEQ multiplex PCR; TCRdb stores in-frame clones only, minus some. The data hold fewer than 40,000 clones, with roughly nine tenths observed a single time. Turning to this clone: Its target is unknown.

Buffy coats from healthy blood donors served as controls. V lost 2 bases and J 0 bases, leaving 8 bases between the germline ends. This CDR3 has 14 residues. The germline gives CDR1 SGHVS, CDR2 FQNEAQ. The TCR was taken from a human donor in good health. The chain has TRBV7-8 and TRBJ2-7, with unresolved D. What was sequenced was CD4+ T cells from blood buffy coats. The CDR3 nucleotides are TGTGCCAGCAGCTTATACTACAACTCCTACGAGCAGTACTTC. This sequence encodes CASSLYYNSYEQYF.